The 3 T cell receptor beta chains given below trace back to one sample, sequenced in a study of T-cell reconstitution after alpha-beta-depleted transplantation in children. This sample's TCRbeta library carried unique molecular identifier barcodes. A single record per CDR3 protein comes from TCRdb applying MiXCR to the PCR reads. The table shows more than 550,000 distinct CDR3 sequences, with about 11% occurring only once. The specimen comprised PBMCs from the stem cell graft donor, sampled from the stem cell graft. The origin of the receptors is a human donor who donated a stem cell graft to a child with acute myeloid leukemia.

This clonotype was detected a few times. V usage is TRBV28 and J usage is TRBJ2-3, with D perhaps assigned TRBD1 or TRBD2 (5 bases each). Trimming cost V 1 base and J 4 bases, with 18 bases left between them. The CDR3 runs to 17 residues. Germline V lookup: CDR1 MDHEN, CDR2 SYDVKM. DNA of the CDR3: TGTGCCAGCAGTTTATATTCACTCTCCCCGGGGCCAGATACGCAGTATTTT. Its translation: CASSLYSLSPGPDTQYF.

This clonotype has only a few counts. The chain is built from TRBV27 and TRBJ1-1; no definite D call. V was clipped by 0 bases and J by 3 bases, with 8 bases between them. The CDR3 spans 14 residues. Germline loops: CDR1 MNHEY, CDR2 SMNVEV (reference sequence). CDR3 region: CASSLSEGYTEAFF. CDR3 bases: TGTGCCAGCAGTTTATCGGAGGGATACACTGAAGCTTTCTTT.

The chain joins TRBV6-5 to TRBJ2-7; TRBD2 might be the D (5 bases). Germline assignment: CDR1 MNHEY and CDR2 SVGAGI. The CDR3 contains 14 residues. Trimming took 7 bases from V and 7 from J, leaving 20 bases between them. The CDR3 loop reads CASNPRRAGREQYF. The CDR3 DNA follows: TGTGCCAGCAACCCGAGGCGGGCAGGAAGGGAGCAGTACTTC.